This T cell receptor beta chain comes out of a study of cytomegalovirus exposure and HLA in healthy donors. Across the study: About 85 million unique TCR sequences came from HLA-typed donors in an early release.

PCR employed 60 Vbeta and 13 Jbeta primers. Profiled with immunoSEQ multiplex PCR; TCRdb holds only in-frame clones, not every one. The sample consists of fewer than 150,000 clones, around 72% of them appearing once. CDR1 and CDR2 (germline): SGHDT, YYEEEE. The CDR3 has 11 residues. Trimming cost V 4 bases and J 7 bases, with 6 bases left between them. This chain links TRBV5-6 with TRBJ1-3; D remains ambiguous. Specimen: PBMCs. This sequence originates from a human donor in good health. The CDR3 region has the DNA TGTGCCAGCAGCCGGCGGAACACCATATATTTT. Translation: CASSRRNTIYF.